The 31 T cell receptor beta chains below come from one sample, sequenced in a study of sequential checkpoint blockade in melanoma. TCRdb's table, derived via immunoSEQ multiplex PCR, lists solely in-frame clones and lacks some. The sample gives 13,000 or so clones, about 55% of which show up once; around 15% is in the top ten. The sample's treatment: randomized to nivolumab then ipilimumab (arm A) or the reverse (arm B). The specimen was CD8+ T cells sorted from blood (inferred from file names), collected from a patient given nivolumab and ipilimumab in sequence. Receptors were obtained from a human donor with melanoma.

This clone has only a few counts. The chain joins TRBV9 to TRBJ2-1, with 8 bases identical to TRBD1. Losses at the gene ends were 2 bases for V and 6 bases for J; bases not matched to a gene: 10. The CDR3 length is 16 residues. Per the germline V gene, CDR1 is SGDLS and CDR2 is YYNGEE. The CDR3 here is CASSVAGGAAGNEQFF. The CDR3 DNA follows: TGTGCCAGCAGCGTGGCAGGGGGCGCGGCGGGCAATGAGCAGTTCTTC.

The J gene is TRBJ2-2, the V gene TRBV4-1; TRBD1 matches 10 bases. The CDR3 runs to 15 residues. The junction had 5 bases not matched to a gene; V was cut back by 5 bases and J by 5 bases. CDR1 MGHRA and CDR2 YSYEKL come from the germline V gene. The CDR3 nucleotides are TGCGCCAGCAGCTTAAGGACAGGGGGAACCGGGGAGCTGTTTTTT. Its translation: CASSLRTGGTGELFF.

In DNA form, the CDR3 reads TGTGCCAGCAGCACTACAGGGGGCTGGACTGAAGCTTTCTTT. Translating gives CASSTTGGWTEAFF. The chain couples TRBV7-6 to TRBJ1-1, with 9 bases identical to TRBD1. This CDR3 is 14 amino acids long. J lost 5 bases, V lost 5 bases, and 6 bases had no gene match. Germline V gene lookup returns CDR1 SGHVS and CDR2 FNYEAQ.

V gene TRBV28 combines with J gene TRBJ1-2, with TRBD1 identical over 10 bases. Germline V CDR1 and CDR2: MDHEN, SYDVKM. V was clipped by 4 bases and J by 2 bases; unmatched bases: 7. The CDR3 loop spans 16 amino acids. Here the CDR3 DNA reads TGTGCCAGCAGTTCACCCTGGGACAGGGGAAACTATGGCTACACCTTC. The encoded protein is CASSSPWDRGNYGYTF.

This clone showed up just a few times. This rearrangement joins TRBV28 to TRBJ2-7; the match to TRBD1 covers 7 bases. After removal of 5 bases from V and 2 bases from J, the junction contained 15 bases not matched to a gene. This CDR3 is built from 17 residues. Germline-derived CDR1 and CDR2 are MDHEN and SYDVKM. The CDR3: CASSTNAADRNPYEQYF. In nucleotides, the CDR3 is TGTGCCAGCAGTACGAACGCCGCGGACAGGAACCCCTACGAGCAGTACTTC.

The chain joins TRBV27 to TRBJ1-2; D might be TRBD1 (5 bases). The CDR3 is made up of 16 amino acids. Between the trimmed V and J ends, which lost 5 bases and 3 bases, there was a span of 19 bases. Germline V gene sequence: CDR1 MNHEY, CDR2 SMNVEV (reference sequence). The DNA of the CDR3 is TGTGCCAGCAGTCTGTCCCATCGGGGGGGTTACTATGGCTACACCTTC. Translation gives CASSLSHRGGYYGYTF.

In its sample, this clone ranks as medium-sized. The V call is TRBV28, the J call TRBJ2-5, with TRBD1 matching over 12 bases. V lost 4 bases and J lost 6; bases outside the gene matches: 3. Germline loops: CDR1 MDHEN, CDR2 SYDVKM. CDR3 length: 14 residues. CDR3 residues: CASSSGTGGKTQYF. As DNA, the CDR3 is TGTGCCAGCAGTTCCGGGACAGGGGGCAAGACCCAGTACTTC.

This sequence joins TRBV30 and TRBJ1-3; D not resolved. The CDR3 runs 15 residues. Looked up from germline, CDR1 is GTSNPN and CDR2 is SVGIG (reference sequence). With 2 bases removed from V and 0 bases from J, the gap between germline ends came to 11 bases. CDR3 in amino acids: CAWSQDLLSGNTIYF. The CDR3, as DNA: TGTGCCTGGAGTCAGGACTTACTCTCTGGAAACACCATATATTTT.

This clone showed up just a few times. The V gene is TRBV6-5, the J gene TRBJ1-1; D unresolved. The CDR3 has 13 amino acids. Trimming shortened V by 7 bases and J by 1 base, and 10 bases separated the two germline ends. In germline, CDR1 is MNHEY, CDR2 SVGAGI. CDR3 sequence: CASTLDPNTEAFF. As DNA, the CDR3 is TGTGCCAGCACTTTAGATCCGAACACTGAAGCTTTCTTT.

This clone appeared a few times. The J gene is TRBJ1-1, the V gene TRBV21-1. TRBV21-1 is a recognized pseudogene. The CDR3 length is 17 residues. CDR3 coding DNA: TGTGCCAGCAGAACATTAGTAGCTAACACAATTCGCACTGAAGCTTTCTTT. Residues: CASRTLVANTIRTEAFF.

This chain connects TRBV6-5 to TRBJ2-3, with D possibly matching TRBD2 (6 bases). Per germline, CDR1 MNHEY and CDR2 SVGAGI. The CDR3 is 13 amino acids. The V end was cut by 6 bases, the J end by 2 bases, with 9 bases between. The CDR3 protein is CASSRGLTDTQYF. The DNA of the CDR3 is TGTGCCAGCAGCCGGGGACTCACAGATACGCAGTATTTT.

This clone was observed once. V usage is TRBV27 and J usage is TRBJ2-1; no clear D. From germline, CDR1 is MNHEY and CDR2 SMNVEV (reference sequence). V was trimmed by 2 bases and J by 7 bases, leaving 9 bases between them. The CDR3 spans 13 residues. DNA of the CDR3: TGTGCCAGCAGTTTAACCTTTAGTAATGAGCAGTTCTTC. This gives the protein CASSLTFSNEQFF.

Only a few counts were recorded for this clone. This chain links TRBV5-1 with TRBJ2-3, with 12 bases lining up with TRBD2. Germline assignment: CDR1 SGHRS and CDR2 YFSETQ. This CDR3 has 16 amino acids. V shed 3 bases, J shed 3 bases, and the junction held 5 bases outside the gene matches. The CDR3 loop is CASSSSTSGGTDTQYF. The CDR3 nucleotides are TGCGCCAGCAGCTCCTCGACTAGCGGGGGAACAGATACGCAGTATTTT.

The chain recombines TRBV5-1 with TRBJ2-7; 9 positions agree with TRBD1. The CDR3 extends over 14 amino acids. The V gene's germline CDR1 is SGHRS and CDR2 YFSETQ. V dropped 4 bases and J dropped 3; count of bases not matched to a gene: 5. The CDR3 coding sequence is TGCGCCAGCAGCCAGTCGACAGGGGGCTACGAGCAGTACTTC. It specifies CASSQSTGGYEQYF.

V usage is TRBV28 and J usage is TRBJ1-2; 9 bases align to TRBD1. V dropped 1 base and J dropped 0; count of bases not matched to a gene: 6. This CDR3 contains 17 residues. CDR1 is MDHEN and CDR2 is SYDVKM in the germline V gene. In DNA form, the CDR3 reads TGTGCCAGCAGTTTATTTAGGACAGGGGTTTCTAACTATGGCTACACCTTC. Encoded protein: CASSLFRTGVSNYGYTF.

This clone is labeled as medium-sized (0.01 to 0.1%). The V and J genes are TRBV21-1 and TRBJ2-7; the DNA was not compared with TRBD2, the D call given in the table. TRBV21-1 is classified as a pseudogene. The CDR3 contains 15 residues. The CDR3 DNA reads TGTGCCAGCAGCCCCCTTCCCCGGGGGGGGAGCGAGCAGTACTTC. Its translation: CASSPLPRGGSEQYF.

The chain has TRBV5-4 and TRBJ2-1, with TRBD2 as a possible D gene (5 bases). The germline V and J ends were trimmed by 0 bases and 14 bases, with 15 bases remaining between them. This CDR3 has 13 residues. Germline CDR1 is SGHNT and CDR2 is YYREEE (reference sequence). CDR3 DNA sequence: TGTGCCAGCAGCTTGGAAGATCGTCAAGCGGAGTTCTTC. Translation gives CASSLEDRQAEFF.

The rearrangement links TRBV6-6 to TRBJ2-7, with a possible D match to TRBD2 (6 bases). With 1 base removed from V and 7 bases from J, the gap between germline ends came to 17 bases. This CDR3 has 15 amino acids. The V gene's germline CDR1 is MNHNY and CDR2 SVGAGI (reference sequence). The CDR3: CASSYLLDGLLEQYF. As DNA, the CDR3 is TGTGCCAGCAGTTACTTACTCGACGGACTACTGGAGCAGTACTTC.

The chain recombines TRBV5-5 with TRBJ2-2; TRBD2 aligns across 7 bases. The CDR3 covers 16 residues. Germline V gene sequence: CDR1 SGHKS, CDR2 YYEKEE (reference sequence). The J segment lost 6 bases and the V segment lost 0 bases, leaving 8 bases of the junction unmatched. The CDR3, as DNA: TGTGCCAGCAGCTTGGACAGGACTAGTGGGGCCGGGGAGCTGTTTTTT. Translation gives CASSLDRTSGAGELFF. Using reference TRBV5-5 and TRBJ2-2 for the parts outside the CDR3, the full variable domain is DAGVTQSPTHLIKTRGQQVTLRCSPISGHKSVSWYQQVLGQGPQFIFQYYEKEERGRGNFPDRFSARQFPNYSSELNVNALLLGDSALYLCASSLDRTSGAGELFFGEGSRLTVL.

This clone was counted a few times. The chain carries TRBV6-5 and TRBJ1-2; D remains unclear. V lost 5 bases, J lost 7 bases, and 8 bases lay in between. The CDR3 loop spans 11 amino acids. Germline-derived CDR1 and CDR2 are MNHEY and SVGAGI. CDR3 amino acids: CASSAPSGYTF. The CDR3 bases are TGTGCCAGCAGTGCCCCTAGTGGCTACACCTTC.

This chain joins TRBV30 and TRBJ2-7, with a weak D call TRBD1 (6 bases). Germline-derived CDR1 and CDR2 are GTSNPN and SVGIG (reference sequence). This CDR3 has 14 amino acids. V was clipped by 2 bases and J by 3 bases, with 14 bases between them. CDR3 in DNA: TGTGCCTGGAGTTTACTATCAGGGGTCTACGAGCAGTACTTC. The encoded protein is CAWSLLSGVYEQYF.

The rearrangement links TRBV14 to TRBJ1-1; no reliable D call. Germline CDR1 and CDR2: SGHDN and FVKESK. V was clipped by 3 bases and J by 8 bases, with 28 bases between them. This CDR3 contains 18 residues. CDR3 loop: CASSQADISLFPNREAFF. CDR3 nucleotides: TGTGCCAGCAGCCAGGCGGATATATCGCTCTTTCCTAACCGGGAAGCTTTCTTT.

V and J are TRBV7-6 and TRBJ1-1; D gene uncertain. Germline lookup yields CDR1 SGHVS and CDR2 FNYEAQ. Trimming left V 3 bases short and J 0 bases short, with 20 bases between. This CDR3 spans 18 amino acids. The CDR3 DNA reads as TGTGCCAGCAGCTTCTCACCCGAATACGAGGGCATGAACACTGAAGCTTTCTTT. This translates into CASSFSPEYEGMNTEAFF.

The gene calls are TRBV6-1 and TRBJ1-1; D remains unclear. Between the trimmed V and J ends, which lost 7 bases and 5 bases, there was a span of 11 bases. From germline, CDR1 is MNHNS and CDR2 SASEGT. The CDR3 runs 12 residues. The CDR3 DNA reads TGTGCCAGCATCTGGTCCAGGACTGAAGCTTTCTTT. Its translation: CASIWSRTEAFF.

The V gene is TRBV7-9, the J gene TRBJ2-7; D possibly corresponds to TRBD1 (6 bases). The germline V gene encodes CDR1 SEHNR and CDR2 FQNEAQ (reference sequence). The germline V and J ends were trimmed by 5 bases and 5 bases, with 13 bases remaining between them. This CDR3 contains 13 residues. The CDR3 loop is CASSTDSHDEQYF. CDR3 DNA: TGTGCCAGCAGCACGGACAGCCACGACGAGCAGTACTTC.

About this clone itself: Other DNA sequences of this sample code for an identical CDR3. The chain is built from TRBV27 and TRBJ1-1; 9 positions agree with TRBD1. Trimming cost V 5 bases and J 4 bases; bases outside gene matches: 2. This CDR3 is 13 amino acids long. Per the germline V gene, CDR1 is MNHEY and CDR2 is SMNVEV (reference sequence). CDR3 protein: CASSEDRGTEAFF. The CDR3 bases are TGTGCCAGCAGTGAGGACAGGGGCACTGAAGCTTTCTTT.

CDR3 sequence: CASSYGAGRAHEQYF. The CDR3 DNA reads as TGTGCCAGCAGTTACGGTGCCGGGAGAGCCCACGAGCAGTACTTC. The V call is TRBV6-5, the J call TRBJ2-7, with D possibly matching TRBD2 (6 bases). V was clipped by 2 bases and J by 5 bases, with 16 bases between them. CDR3 length: 15 amino acids. Germline CDR1 MNHEY, CDR2 SVGAGI.

The gene calls are TRBV15 and TRBJ1-1; 11 bases fit TRBD1. This CDR3 spans 18 amino acids. Per the germline V gene, CDR1 is LNHNV and CDR2 is YYDKDF (reference sequence). The V and J ends lost 2 bases and 5 bases, in that order; junction bases with no gene match: 13. In DNA, the CDR3 is TGTGCCACCAGCAGATATTTACCGGGACAGGGGGGAGGGACTGAAGCTTTCTTT. Its protein product is CATSRYLPGQGGGTEAFF.

The J gene is TRBJ2-7, the V gene TRBV6-6; 8 bases are shared with TRBD2. With 5 bases clipped from V and 4 bases from J, the junction kept 7 bases outside the gene matches. The CDR3 is 14 amino acids. Per germline, CDR1 MNHNY and CDR2 SVGAGI (reference sequence). DNA for the CDR3: TGTGCCAGCAGTCAGGGACTAGGGAAATACGAGCAGTACTTC. Its translation is CASSQGLGKYEQYF.

This chain joins TRBV19 and TRBJ1-5; D not resolved. The CDR3 runs to 14 residues. Per the germline V gene, CDR1 is LNHDA and CDR2 is SQIVND (reference sequence). V lost 7 bases and J 3 bases, leaving 13 bases between the germline ends. As DNA, the CDR3 is TGTGCCAGTAAATCGGGGATATACAATCAGCCCCAGCATTTT. It is translated as CASKSGIYNQPQHF.

This clone occurred once. The rearrangement links TRBV27 to TRBJ1-1; TRBD1 matches at 7 bases. The CDR3 has 14 amino acids. V shed 5 bases and J 1 base; nucleotides not matched to a gene: 4. Germline CDR1 and CDR2: MNHEY and SMNVEV (reference sequence). This CDR3 reads CASSLHRGNTEAFF. The CDR3 nucleotides read TGTGCCAGCAGTCTACACAGGGGGAACACTGAAGCTTTCTTT.